Given below is one T cell receptor (beta chain) in context. The antigen is unknown. The data originate from a study of graft-versus-host responses after intestinal transplantation. Study details: Induction using anti-thymocyte globulin, followed by tacrolimus and steroids for roughly 3 years, was given to all recipients.

Trimming at V came to 4 bases and at J to 4 bases, leaving 15 bases not matched to a gene. The CDR3 runs 18 residues. Findings and limits, study-wide: In recipient marrow, GvH clones were found, and some appeared first in ileum or blood. Elevated graft-versus-host to host-versus-graft clonal ratios in allografts were recorded for patients with graft-donor T cell macrochimerism.

TCRdb's copy holds only in-frame clones and misses some; the assay was immunoSEQ multiplex PCR. The data hold some 92,000 clones, with 80% to 95% observed a single time. This sequence originates from a human donor who received an intestinal transplant. Source: unstimulated CD4+ T cells sorted from spleen or lymph node cells, taken before intestinal transplant. The chain uses TRBV23-1 and TRBJ2-5; 10 bases are a match to TRBD1. Being an ORF, TRBV23-1 has a function that is uncertain. The CDR3 loop is CASSRQGAREVQRETQYF. DNA of the CDR3: TGCGCCAGCAGTCGACAGGGGGCGCGAGAGGTGCAGAGAGAGACCCAGTACTTC.